The clone carrying this T cell receptor (beta chain) was observed many times. Its specificity is not known. This sample stems from a study of regulatory T cells in long-lasting Graves disease. The study's findings and limits: Sample size, which was small, may have reduced accuracy.

Sample time point: newly diagnosed GD, antithyroid drugs for less than 3 months. With RNA extracted from PBMCs as input, the TCR library was made. In building TCR beta libraries, iRepertoire HTBI primers were used together with Arm-PCR of CDR3 regions. TCRdb recomputed calls from the multiplex PCR reads with MiXCR, one row per CDR3 protein. The profile covers about 300,000 distinct CDR3 sequences, with approximately 20% appearing a single time and less than 45% taken by the ten largest. Sequencing was performed on peripheral blood mononuclear cells (PBMCs), taken at new diagnosis, from a patient treated with antithyroid drugs. The TCR was taken from a female donor with Graves disease.

The CDR3 DNA follows: TGTGCCAGCAGTCCTCCCGGGACGGAGAGCTCTGGAAACACCATATATTTT. Residues: CASSPPGTESSGNTIYF. V usage is TRBV28 and J usage is TRBJ1-3; D may be TRBD1 (5 bases). V was clipped by 5 bases and J by 0 bases, with 17 bases between them. The CDR3 spans 17 residues. Germline CDR1 MDHEN, CDR2 SYDVKM.